The 8 T cell receptor beta chains presented below share a single source sample, sequenced in a study of T cells in Graves' hyperthyroidism and ophthalmopathy. Amplification yielded TCR beta CDR3 regions, with RNA transcripts as the source. The study used the HTBI primer set for a first-round RT-PCR of the TCR CDR3. TCRdb independently ran MiXCR on the multiplex PCR reads; one entry per CDR3 protein. The sample consists of a few hundred thousand distinct CDR3 sequences, 16% of them appearing once. The sequencing sample was made of blood. These receptors were obtained from a woman aged 40 to 50 with Graves' ophthalmopathy.

This clonotype appeared a few times. The V call is TRBV27, the J call TRBJ2-2; D gene uncertain. The germline V and J ends were trimmed by 3 bases and 7 bases, with 9 bases remaining between them. This CDR3 has 13 amino acids. Germline CDR1 is MNHEY and CDR2 is SMNVEV (reference sequence). CDR3 DNA sequence: TGTGCCAGCAGTTTTCTCCTCGGCGGGGAGCTGTTTTTT. Amino acid sequence: CASSFLLGGELFF.

This clonotype was picked up many times. The chain is built from TRBV5-6 and TRBJ1-4; TRBD1 is a possible D gene (6 bases). Trimming took off 2 bases at V and 4 bases at J, with 12 bases between the two ends. This CDR3 has 15 amino acids. The germline V gene encodes CDR1 SGHDT and CDR2 YYEEEE. In DNA, the CDR3 is TGTGCCAGCAGCTTTCAGGGGTTGGATAATGAAAAACTGTTTTTT. Protein product: CASSFQGLDNEKLFF.

CDR3 sequence: CATSSAQGANTIYF. The CDR3, as DNA: TGTGCCACCAGCAGCGCACAGGGGGCAAACACCATATATTTT. The chain couples TRBV15 to TRBJ1-3, with 9 nucleotides matching TRBD1. There are 14 residues in the CDR3. Germline CDR1 reads LNHNV; CDR2 reads YYDKDF (reference sequence). The junction had 3 bases not matched to a gene; V was cut back by 3 bases and J by 6 bases.

In its sample, this clonotype was seen a few times. V and J are TRBV18 and TRBJ2-7, with D possibly TRBD1 on 6 matching bases. The CDR3 consists of 19 residues. Germline loops: CDR1 KGHSH, CDR2 LQKENI. Trimming removed 0 bases at V and 2 bases at J, with 23 bases between. The CDR3 protein is CASSPPSGQRKGLTYEQYF. The CDR3 bases are TGTGCCAGCTCACCACCGTCGGGACAACGTAAGGGCCTCACCTACGAGCAGTACTTC.

This clonotype occurred many times. The junction departs from the called germline gene at one end, perhaps through a read error. V usage is TRBV7-9 and J usage is TRBJ2-1, with a tentative D call TRBD2 (5 bases). Germline loops: CDR1 SEHNR, CDR2 FQNEAQ (reference sequence). This CDR3 region has 17 residues. CDR3 nucleotide sequence: TGTGCCAGCAGCCTAGCCCCGAGAGGCATGAAGGGCAATGAGCAGTTCTTC. Protein: CASSLAPRGMKGNEQFF. The full variable domain, completed using reference TRBV7-9 and TRBJ2-1, is DTGVSQNPRHKITKRGQNVTFRCDPISEHNRLYWYRQTLGQGPEFLTYFQNEAQLEKSRLLSDRFSAERPKGSFSTLEIQRTEQGDSAMYLCASSLAPRGMKGNEQFFGPGTRLTVL.

This clonotype appeared a few times. V gene TRBV30 combines with J gene TRBJ2-2; D remains ambiguous. The V gene's germline CDR1 is GTSNPN and CDR2 SVGIG (reference sequence). V gave up 8 bases and J gave up 2 bases, with 15 bases separating them. This CDR3 has 14 residues. The CDR3 nucleotides read TGTGCCCTTCTAGACGGTCAAAACACCGGGGAGCTGTTTTTT. Encoded protein: CALLDGQNTGELFF. Filled out from reference TRBV30 and TRBJ2-2, the complete variable domain reads SQTIHQWPATLVQPVGSPLSLECTVEGTSNPNLYWYRQAAGRGLQLLFYSVGIGQISSEVPQNLSASRPQDRQFILSSKKLLLSDSGFYLCALLDGQNTGELFFGEGSRLTVL.

The table lists this clonotype with many counts. The chain couples TRBV29-1 to TRBJ1-1; D remains ambiguous. The CDR3 consists of 13 residues. V gave up 6 bases and J gave up 4 bases, with 15 bases separating them. Germline V gene lookup returns CDR1 SQVTM and CDR2 ANQGSEA. In DNA form, the CDR3 reads TGCAGCGTCGAGTCCCTTTGGAGCACTGAAGCTTTCTTT. This gives the protein CSVESLWSTEAFF.

This clonotype was observed at least ten times. The gene calls are TRBV3-1 and TRBJ2-5, with D hard to call. CDR3 length: 12 amino acids. V was cut by 5 bases and J by 6 bases, with 10 bases left in between. Germline CDR1 LGHDT, CDR2 YNNKEL (reference sequence). Here the CDR3 DNA reads TGTGCCAGCAGCTCCCCAGGAAAGACCCAGTACTTC. Protein sequence: CASSSPGKTQYF.